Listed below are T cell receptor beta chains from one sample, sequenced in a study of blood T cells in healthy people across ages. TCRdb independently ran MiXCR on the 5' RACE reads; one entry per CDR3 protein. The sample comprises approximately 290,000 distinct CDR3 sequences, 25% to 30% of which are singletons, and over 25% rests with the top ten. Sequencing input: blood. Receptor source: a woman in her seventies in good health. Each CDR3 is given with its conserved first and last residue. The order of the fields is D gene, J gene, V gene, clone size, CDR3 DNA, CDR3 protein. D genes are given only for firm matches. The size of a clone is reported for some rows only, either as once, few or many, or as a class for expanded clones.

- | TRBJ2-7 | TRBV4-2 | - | TGTGCCAGCAGCCCTGACCCCGGGCCCGGTGGCGAGCAGTACTTC | CASSPDPGPGGEQYF
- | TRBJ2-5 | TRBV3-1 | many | TGTGCCAGCGAACGGGGCAAAGAGACCCAGTACTTC | CASERGKETQYF
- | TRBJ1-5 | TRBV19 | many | TGTGCCAGTAGTACCACAGGTAGCAATCAGCCCCAGCATTTT | CASSTTGSNQPQHF
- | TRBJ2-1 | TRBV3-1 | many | TGTGCCAGCAGCCAATATCAGGGCCGGGAGCAGTTCTTC | CASSQYQGREQFF
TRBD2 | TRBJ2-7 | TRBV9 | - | TGTGCCAGCAGCTTCAGGCGGGAGTTTGAGGGCGAGCAGTACTTC | CASSFRREFEGEQYF
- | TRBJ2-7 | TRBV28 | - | TGTGCCAGCAGCTCCCCCGGGTCCGTGGTAAATTACGAGCAGTACTTC | CASSSPGSVVNYEQYF
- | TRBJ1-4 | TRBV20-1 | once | TGCAGTGCCCGTCCCGGGAGGGAGGCTAATGAAAAACTGTTTTTT | CSARPGREANEKLFF
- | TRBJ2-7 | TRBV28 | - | TGTGCCAGCCTATCTCCGAGCTCCTACGAGCAGTACTTC | CASLSPSSYEQYF
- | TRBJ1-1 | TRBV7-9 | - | TGTGCCAGCAGCTTAGTTCGGACTGAAGCTTTCTTT | CASSLVRTEAFF
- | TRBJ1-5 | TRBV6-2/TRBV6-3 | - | TGTGCCAGCAGTTACATGGCGAAAAATCAGCCCCAGCATTTT | CASSYMAKNQPQHF
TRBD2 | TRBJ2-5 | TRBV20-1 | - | TGCAGTGCCGAGATCCGAACTAGCGGGCCCGAGACCCAGTACTTC | CSAEIRTSGPETQYF
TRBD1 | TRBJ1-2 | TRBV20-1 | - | TGCAGTTCCTCAGGGGGCGCGTATGGCTACACCTTC | CSSSGGAYGYTF
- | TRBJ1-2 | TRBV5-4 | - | TGTGCCAGCAGCGTGAGGGACGGGTATGGCTACACCTTC | CASSVRDGYGYTF
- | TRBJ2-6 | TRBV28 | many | TGTGCCAGCAGTTTGATCCCTGGGGCCAACGTCCTGACTTTC | CASSLIPGANVLTF
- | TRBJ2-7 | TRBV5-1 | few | TGCGCCAGCAGCTTTTTAAAATGGGGGGATGGACTCAGCGAGCAGTACTTC | CASSFLKWGDGLSEQYF
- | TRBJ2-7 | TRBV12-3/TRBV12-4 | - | TGTGCCAGCAGCTTAGCGTCGACATCTAGCTCCTACGAGCAGTACTTC | CASSLASTSSSYEQYF
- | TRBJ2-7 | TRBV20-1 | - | TGCAGTGCCCGGTACTACATCTACGAGCAGTACTTC | CSARYYIYEQYF
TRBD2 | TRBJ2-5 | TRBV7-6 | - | TGTGCCAGCAGCTTTTCCTTTGAGTGGGAAGATGGGGGGGAGCAGTACTTC | CASSFSFEWEDGGEQYF
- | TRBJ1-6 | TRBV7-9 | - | TGTGCCAGCAGCTTCGACAGAAATTCACCCCTCCACTTT | CASSFDRNSPLHF
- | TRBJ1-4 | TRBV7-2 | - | TGTGCCAGCAGCTTAGTCGGACAAGGATATGAAAAACTGTTTTTT | CASSLVGQGYEKLFF
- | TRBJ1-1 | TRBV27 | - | TGTGCCAGCAGAATTATGGGCGGGGGAGGCACTGAAGCTTTCTTT | CASRIMGGGGTEAFF
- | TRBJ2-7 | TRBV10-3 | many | TGTGCCATCAGTGAGGGAGGGTCGACCTACGAGCAGTACTTC | CAISEGGSTYEQYF
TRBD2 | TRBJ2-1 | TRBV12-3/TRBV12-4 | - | TGTGCCAGCAGCTATACTAGCGGGGGGGCCTATGAGCAGTTCTTC | CASSYTSGGAYEQFF
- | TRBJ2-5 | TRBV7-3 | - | TGTGCCAGCAGCTCAGGACAGAGCTTCCAAGAGACCCAGTACTTC | CASSSGQSFQETQYF
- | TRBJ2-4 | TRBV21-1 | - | TGTGCCAGCAGCAAAGTCGCGGACACCGCCGGGAACATTCAGTACTTC | CASSKVADTAGNIQYF
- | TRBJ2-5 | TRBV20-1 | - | TGCAGTCAAGGGGCGGGGACGCAAGAGACCCAGTACTTC | CSQGAGTQETQYF
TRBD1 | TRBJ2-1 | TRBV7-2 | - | TGTGCCAGCCTTCTCCAGGGGGCAGGGTCCTACAATGAGCAGTTCTTC | CASLLQGAGSYNEQFF
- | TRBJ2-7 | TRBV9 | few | TGTGCCAGCAGCGTAGTGCCGGAACCCCCCCTCCACGAGCAGTACTTC | CASSVVPEPPLHEQYF
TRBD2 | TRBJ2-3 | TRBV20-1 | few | TGCAGTGCGATGCCTCCGGGCGGGAGTACAGATACGCAGTATTTT | CSAMPPGGSTDTQYF
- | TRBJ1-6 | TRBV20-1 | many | TGCAGTGCTAGGATCTCAGATTCACCCCTCCACTTT | CSARISDSPLHF
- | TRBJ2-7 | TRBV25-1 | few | TGTGCCAGCAGTGAACCCGCCTCCGGCATCTACGAGCAGTACTTC | CASSEPASGIYEQYF
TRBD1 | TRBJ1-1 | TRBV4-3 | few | TGCGCCAGCAGCCCTGACAGGGGGTTAAACACTGAAGCTTTCTTT | CASSPDRGLNTEAFF
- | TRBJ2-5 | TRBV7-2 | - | TGTGTCAGCAGCCGTAATCAGGGGACAGAGACCCAGTACTTC | CVSSRNQGTETQYF
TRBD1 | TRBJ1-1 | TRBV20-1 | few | TGCAGTGCTAGAGTTCCGGGCAGGGGGGGCGACACTGAAGCTTTCTTT | CSARVPGRGGDTEAFF
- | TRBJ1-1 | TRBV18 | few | TGTGCCAGCTCACCACGGGGAGGGGGAACTGAAGCTTTCTTT | CASSPRGGGTEAFF
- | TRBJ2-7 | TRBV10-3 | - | TGTGCCATCAGACAACAAGTAGAAACTATCTACGAGCAGTACTTC | CAIRQQVETIYEQYF
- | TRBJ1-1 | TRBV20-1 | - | TGCAGTGCTAGAGATATAGGGGCAGCGAACACTGAAGCTTTCTTT | CSARDIGAANTEAFF
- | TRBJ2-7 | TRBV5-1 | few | TGCGCCAGCTCAATGTTAACAGCTTCCGAGCAGTACTTC | CASSMLTASEQYF
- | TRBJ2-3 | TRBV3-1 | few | TGTGCCAGCAGCCAAGATGGGCCAGGTGCCACAGATACGCAGTATTTT | CASSQDGPGATDTQYF
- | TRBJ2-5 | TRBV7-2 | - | TGTGCCAGCAGCACAACGGGGCGGGCCCAAGAGACCCAGTACTTC | CASSTTGRAQETQYF
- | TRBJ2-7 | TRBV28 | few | TGTGCCAGCAGTTTAAGGAGCTACTACGAGCAGTACTTC | CASSLRSYYEQYF
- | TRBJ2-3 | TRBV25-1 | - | TGTGCCAGCAGGCAAGGGGATACGCAGTATTTT | CASRQGDTQYF
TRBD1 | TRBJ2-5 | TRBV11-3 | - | TGTGCCAGCAGCTTGGGACAGGGCTCCCAAGAGACCCAGTACTTC | CASSLGQGSQETQYF
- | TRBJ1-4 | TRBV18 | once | TGTGCCAGCTCACCCCAGAACGGAAATGAAAAACTGTTTTTT | CASSPQNGNEKLFF
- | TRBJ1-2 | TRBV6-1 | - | TGTGCCAGCAATGGCAACTATGGCTACACCTTC | CASNGNYGYTF
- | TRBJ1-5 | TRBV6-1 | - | TGTGCCAGCAGTTCTACCTATAGCAATCAGCCCCAGCATTTT | CASSSTYSNQPQHF
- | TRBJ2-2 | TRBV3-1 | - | TGTGCCAGCAGCCAAGCGGAGACTAGTAGGGCCGGGGAGCTGTTTTTT | CASSQAETSRAGELFF
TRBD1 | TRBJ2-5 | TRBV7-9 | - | TGTGCCAGCAGCCGGGACAGGGGAGACGAGACCCAGTACTTC | CASSRDRGDETQYF
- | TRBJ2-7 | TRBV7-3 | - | TGTGCCAGCAGCCCCGGACTACCGGGCTCCTACGAGCAGTACTTC | CASSPGLPGSYEQYF
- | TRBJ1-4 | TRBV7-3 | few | TGTGCCAGCAGCTCCCCCCCAGGCGGGGGGAATGAAAAACTGTTTTTT | CASSSPPGGGNEKLFF
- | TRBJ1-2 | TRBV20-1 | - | TGCAGTGCTAGCGGAGGCGCTAACTATGGCTACACCTTC | CSASGGANYGYTF